The present T cell receptor (beta chain) was sequenced within a study of cytomegalovirus exposure and HLA in healthy donors. Clones were read by immunoSEQ multiplex PCR, and TCRdb kept only the in-frame ones, dropping some. The sample yields 150,000 or so clones, 85% seen once. This CDR3 is built from 16 residues. J was trimmed by 3 bases and V by 1 base; bases with no gene match: 9. CDR1 is SGHRS, CDR2 YFSETQ, per germline. Study results and limitations: Diagnosis of cytomegalovirus status made by the classifier reportedly showed high specificity and sensitivity.

Concerning this clone: As yet, its antigen is unknown.

The receptor comes from a man aged 30 to 45 in good health and CMV-seropositive. The V and J genes are TRBV5-1 and TRBJ1-1; 7 nucleotides align to TRBD1. Sample: PBMCs. The CDR3 nucleotides are TGCGCCAGCAGCTTGAACATATTTGACAGGGACACTGAAGCTTTCTTT. This codes for CASSLNIFDRDTEAFF.